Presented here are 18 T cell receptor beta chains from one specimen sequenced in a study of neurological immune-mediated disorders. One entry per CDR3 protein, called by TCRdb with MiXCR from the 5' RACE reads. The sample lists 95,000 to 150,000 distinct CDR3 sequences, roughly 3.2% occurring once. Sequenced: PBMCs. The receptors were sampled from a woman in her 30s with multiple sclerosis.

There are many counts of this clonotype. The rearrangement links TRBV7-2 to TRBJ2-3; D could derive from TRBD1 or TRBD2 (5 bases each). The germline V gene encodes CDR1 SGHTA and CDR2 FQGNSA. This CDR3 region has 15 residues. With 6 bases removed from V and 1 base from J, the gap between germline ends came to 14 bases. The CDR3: CASRAGTPRTDTQYF. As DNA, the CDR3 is TGTGCCAGCAGGGCCGGGACCCCGCGCACAGATACGCAGTATTTT.

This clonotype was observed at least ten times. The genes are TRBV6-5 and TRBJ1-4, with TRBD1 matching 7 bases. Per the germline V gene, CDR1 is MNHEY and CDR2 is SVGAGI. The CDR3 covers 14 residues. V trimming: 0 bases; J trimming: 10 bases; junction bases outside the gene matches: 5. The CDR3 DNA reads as TGTGCCAGCAGTTACTCGAGCCGACAGGGAAAACTGTTTTTT. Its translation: CASSYSSRQGKLFF.

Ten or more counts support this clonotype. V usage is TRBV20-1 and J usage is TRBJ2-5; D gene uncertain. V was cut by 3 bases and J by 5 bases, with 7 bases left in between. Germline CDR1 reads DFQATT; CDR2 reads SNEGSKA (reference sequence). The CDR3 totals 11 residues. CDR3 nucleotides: TGCAGTGCTAGTGCTCCCGAGACCCAGTACTTC. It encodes CSASAPETQYF.

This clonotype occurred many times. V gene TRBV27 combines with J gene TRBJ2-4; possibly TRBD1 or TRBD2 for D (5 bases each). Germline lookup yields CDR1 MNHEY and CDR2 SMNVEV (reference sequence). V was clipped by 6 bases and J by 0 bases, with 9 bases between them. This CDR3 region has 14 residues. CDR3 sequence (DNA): TGTGCCAGCAGAGGGACCTTAGCCAAAAACATTCAGTACTTC. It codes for CASRGTLAKNIQYF.

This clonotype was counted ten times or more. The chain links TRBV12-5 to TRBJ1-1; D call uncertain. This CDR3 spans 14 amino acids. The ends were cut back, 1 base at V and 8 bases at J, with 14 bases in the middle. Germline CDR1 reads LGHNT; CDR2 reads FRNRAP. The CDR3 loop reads CASGLGPLPSEAFF. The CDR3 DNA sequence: TGTGCTAGTGGTTTGGGACCGCTGCCCTCCGAAGCTTTCTTT. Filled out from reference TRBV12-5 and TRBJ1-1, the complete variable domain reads DARVTQTPRHKVTEMGQEVTMRCQPILGHNTVFWYRQTMMQGLELLAYFRNRAPLDDSGMPKDRFSAEMPDATLATLKIQPSEPRDSAVYFCASGLGPLPSEAFFGQGTRLTVV.

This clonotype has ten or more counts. This CDR3 is CANGINEKLFF. CDR3 bases: TGTGCCAACGGGATCAATGAAAAACTGTTTTTT. The J gene is TRBJ1-4, the V gene TRBV2; D is uncertain. CDR3 size: 11 residues. Germline CDR1 SNHLY, CDR2 FYNNEI. Between the trimmed V and J ends, which lost 10 bases and 5 bases, there was a span of 8 bases.

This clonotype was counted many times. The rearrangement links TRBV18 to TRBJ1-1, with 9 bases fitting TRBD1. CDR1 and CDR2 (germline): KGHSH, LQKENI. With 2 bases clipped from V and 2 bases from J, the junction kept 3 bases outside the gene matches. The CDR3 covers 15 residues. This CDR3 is CASSPDRGKNTEAFF. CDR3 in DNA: TGTGCCAGCTCACCAGACAGGGGGAAAAACACTGAAGCTTTCTTT.

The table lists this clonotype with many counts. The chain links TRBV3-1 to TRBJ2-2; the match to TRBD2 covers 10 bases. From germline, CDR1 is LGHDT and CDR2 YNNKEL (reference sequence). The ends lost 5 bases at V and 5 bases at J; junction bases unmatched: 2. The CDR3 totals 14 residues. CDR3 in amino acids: CASSAGLATGELFF. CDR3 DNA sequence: TGTGCCAGCAGCGCGGGACTAGCGACCGGGGAGCTGTTTTTT. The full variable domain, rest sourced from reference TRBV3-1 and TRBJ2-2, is DTAVSQTPKYLVTQMGNDKSIKCEQNLGHDTMYWYKQDSKKFLKIMFSYNNKELIINETVPNRFSPKSPDKAHLNLHINSLELGDSAVYFCASSAGLATGELFFGEGSRLTVL.

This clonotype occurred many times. The CDR3 loop reads CASSSLVAGAAYNEQFF. The CDR3 DNA sequence: TGTGCCAGCAGTTCTCTAGTTGCGGGAGCTGCCTACAATGAGCAGTTCTTC. This sequence joins TRBV6-2 or TRBV6-3 and TRBJ2-1; TRBD2 aligns across 7 bases. The germline V gene encodes CDR1 MNHEY and CDR2 SVGEGT. There are 17 residues in the CDR3. V shed 4 bases, J shed 2 bases, and the junction held 11 bases outside the gene matches.

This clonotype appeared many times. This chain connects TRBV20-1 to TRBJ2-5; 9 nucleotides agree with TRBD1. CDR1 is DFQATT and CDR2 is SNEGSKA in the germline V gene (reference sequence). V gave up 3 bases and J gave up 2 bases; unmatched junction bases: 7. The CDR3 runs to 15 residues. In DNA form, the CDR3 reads TGCAGTGCTAGTGCCCGGGACAGGGTTCAAGAGACCCAGTACTTC. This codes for CSASARDRVQETQYF.

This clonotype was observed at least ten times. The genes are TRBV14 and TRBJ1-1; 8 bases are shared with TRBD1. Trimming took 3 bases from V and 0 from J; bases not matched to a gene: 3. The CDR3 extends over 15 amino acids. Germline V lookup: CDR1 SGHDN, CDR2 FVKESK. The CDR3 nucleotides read TGTGCCAGCAGCCAGTGGACAGGGATGAACACTGAAGCTTTCTTT. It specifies CASSQWTGMNTEAFF.

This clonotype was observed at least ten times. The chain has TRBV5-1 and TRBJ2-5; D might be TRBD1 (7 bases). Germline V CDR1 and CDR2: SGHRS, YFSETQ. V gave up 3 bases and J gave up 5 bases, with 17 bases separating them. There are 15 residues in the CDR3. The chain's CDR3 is CASSWRQGRGETQYF. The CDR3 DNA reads TGCGCCAGCAGCTGGCGACAGGGCCGGGGGGAGACCCAGTACTTC.

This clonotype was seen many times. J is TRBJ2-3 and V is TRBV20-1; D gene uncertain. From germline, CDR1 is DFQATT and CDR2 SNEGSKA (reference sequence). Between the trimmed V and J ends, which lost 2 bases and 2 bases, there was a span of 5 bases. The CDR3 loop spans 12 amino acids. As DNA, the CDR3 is TGCAGTGCTAGACTGGTCACAGATACGCAGTATTTT. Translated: CSARLVTDTQYF.

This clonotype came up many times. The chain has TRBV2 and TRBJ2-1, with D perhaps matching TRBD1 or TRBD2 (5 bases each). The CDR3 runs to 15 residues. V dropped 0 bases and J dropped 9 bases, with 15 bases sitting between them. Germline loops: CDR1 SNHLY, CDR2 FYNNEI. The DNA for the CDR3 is TGTGCCAGCAGTGAAGCAAAGGGACCGGAGGCTGAGCAGTTCTTC. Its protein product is CASSEAKGPEAEQFF.

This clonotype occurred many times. The CDR3 spells CASSLTSTYEQYF. In nucleotides, the CDR3 is TGTGCCAGCAGCCTGACTAGCACCTACGAGCAGTACTTC. The chain recombines TRBV6-5 with TRBJ2-7; 7 bases map to TRBD2. The CDR3 has 13 amino acids. The germline V gene encodes CDR1 MNHEY and CDR2 SVGAGI. V shed 6 bases and J 2 bases; nucleotides not matched to a gene: 4.

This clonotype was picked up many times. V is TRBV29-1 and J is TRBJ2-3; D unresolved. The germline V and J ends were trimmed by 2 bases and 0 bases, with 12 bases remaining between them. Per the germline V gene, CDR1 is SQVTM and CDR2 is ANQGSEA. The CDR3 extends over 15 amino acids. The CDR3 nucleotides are TGCAGCGTTGAACTTGATGATGCTAGCACAGATACGCAGTATTTT. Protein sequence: CSVELDDASTDTQYF.

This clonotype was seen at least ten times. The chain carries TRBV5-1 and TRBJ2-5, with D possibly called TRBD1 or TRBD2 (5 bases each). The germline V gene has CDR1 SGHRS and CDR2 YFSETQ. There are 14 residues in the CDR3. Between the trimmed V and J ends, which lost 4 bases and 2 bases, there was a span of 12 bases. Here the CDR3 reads CASSAGSFQETQYF. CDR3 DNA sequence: TGCGCCAGCAGCGCAGGGAGTTTTCAAGAGACCCAGTACTTC. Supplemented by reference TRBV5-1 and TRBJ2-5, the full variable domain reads KAGVTQTPRYLIKTRGQQVTLSCSPISGHRSVSWYQQTPGQGLQFLFEYFSETQRNKGNFPGRFSGRQFSNSRSEMNVSTLELGDSALYLCASSAGSFQETQYFGPGTRLLVL.

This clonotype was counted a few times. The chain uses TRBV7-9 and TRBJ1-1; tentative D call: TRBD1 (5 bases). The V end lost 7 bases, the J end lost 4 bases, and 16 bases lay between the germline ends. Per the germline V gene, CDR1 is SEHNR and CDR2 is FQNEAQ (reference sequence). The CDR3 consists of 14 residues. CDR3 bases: TGTGCCAGCACCAACCCGGGGGAGTTCACTGAAGCTTTCTTT. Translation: CASTNPGEFTEAFF.